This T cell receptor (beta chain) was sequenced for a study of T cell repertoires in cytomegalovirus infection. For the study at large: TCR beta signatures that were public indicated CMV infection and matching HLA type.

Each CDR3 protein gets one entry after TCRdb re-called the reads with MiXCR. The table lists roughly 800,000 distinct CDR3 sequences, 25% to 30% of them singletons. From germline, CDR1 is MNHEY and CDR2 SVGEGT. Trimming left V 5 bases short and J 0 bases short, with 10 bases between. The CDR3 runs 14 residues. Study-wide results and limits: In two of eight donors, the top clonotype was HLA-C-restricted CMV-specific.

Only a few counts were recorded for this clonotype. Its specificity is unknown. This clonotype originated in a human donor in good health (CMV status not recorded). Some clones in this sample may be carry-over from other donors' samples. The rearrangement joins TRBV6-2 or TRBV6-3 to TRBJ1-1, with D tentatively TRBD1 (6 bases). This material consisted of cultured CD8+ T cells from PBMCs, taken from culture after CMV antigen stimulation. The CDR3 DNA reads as TGTGCCAGCAGTGCGGACAGCATGAACACTGAAGCTTTCTTT. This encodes CASSADSMNTEAFF.